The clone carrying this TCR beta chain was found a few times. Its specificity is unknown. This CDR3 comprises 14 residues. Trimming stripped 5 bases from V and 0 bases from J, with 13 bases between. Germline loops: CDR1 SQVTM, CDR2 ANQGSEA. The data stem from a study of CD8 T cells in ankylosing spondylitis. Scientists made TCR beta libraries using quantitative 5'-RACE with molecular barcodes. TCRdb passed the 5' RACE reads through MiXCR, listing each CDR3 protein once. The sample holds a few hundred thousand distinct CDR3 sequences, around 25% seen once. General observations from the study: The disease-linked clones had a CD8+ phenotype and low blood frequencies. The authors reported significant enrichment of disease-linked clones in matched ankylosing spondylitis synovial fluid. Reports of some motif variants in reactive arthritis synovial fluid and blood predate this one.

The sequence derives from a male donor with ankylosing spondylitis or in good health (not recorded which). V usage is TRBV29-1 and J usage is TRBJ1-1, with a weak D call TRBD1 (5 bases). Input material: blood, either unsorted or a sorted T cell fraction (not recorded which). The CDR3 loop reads CSVSTGRLNTEAFF. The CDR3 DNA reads TGCAGCGTTTCCACAGGAAGACTGAACACTGAAGCTTTCTTT.